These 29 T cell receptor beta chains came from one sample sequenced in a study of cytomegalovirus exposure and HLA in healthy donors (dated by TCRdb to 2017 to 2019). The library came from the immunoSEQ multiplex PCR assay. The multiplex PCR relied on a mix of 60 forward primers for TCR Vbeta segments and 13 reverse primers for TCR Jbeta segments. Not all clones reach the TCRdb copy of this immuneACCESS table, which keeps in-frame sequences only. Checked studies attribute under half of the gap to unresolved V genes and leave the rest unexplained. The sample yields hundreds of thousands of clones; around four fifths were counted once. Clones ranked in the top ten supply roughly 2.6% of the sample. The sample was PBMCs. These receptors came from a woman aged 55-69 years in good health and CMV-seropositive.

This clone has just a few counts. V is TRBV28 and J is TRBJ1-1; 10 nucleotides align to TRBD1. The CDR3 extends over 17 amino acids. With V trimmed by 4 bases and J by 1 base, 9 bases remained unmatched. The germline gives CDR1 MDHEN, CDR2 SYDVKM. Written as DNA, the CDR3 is TGTGCCAGCAGTTCCCCCGGGGACAGGGGCGGGAACACTGAAGCTTTCTTT. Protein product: CASSSPGDRGGNTEAFF.

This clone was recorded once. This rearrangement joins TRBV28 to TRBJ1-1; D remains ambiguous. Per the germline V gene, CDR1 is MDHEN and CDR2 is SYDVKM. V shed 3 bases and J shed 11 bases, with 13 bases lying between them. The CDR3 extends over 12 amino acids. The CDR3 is CASSFSGNEAFF. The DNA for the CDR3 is TGTGCCAGCAGTTTCTCGGGGAATGAGGCTTTCTTT.

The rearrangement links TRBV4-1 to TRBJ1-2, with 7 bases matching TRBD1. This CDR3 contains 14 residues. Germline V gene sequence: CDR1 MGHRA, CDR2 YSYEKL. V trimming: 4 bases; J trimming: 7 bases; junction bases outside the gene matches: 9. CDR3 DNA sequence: TGCGCCAGCAGCCTCTCTACAGGGGATGGTGGCTACACCTTC. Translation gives CASSLSTGDGGYTF.

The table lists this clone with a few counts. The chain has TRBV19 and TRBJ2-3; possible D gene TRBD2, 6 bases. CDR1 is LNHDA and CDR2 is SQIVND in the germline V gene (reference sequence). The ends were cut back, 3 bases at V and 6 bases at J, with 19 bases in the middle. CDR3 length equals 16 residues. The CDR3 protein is CASSMMEGRASDTQYF. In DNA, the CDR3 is TGTGCCAGTAGTATGATGGAGGGCCGAGCCAGCGATACGCAGTATTTT. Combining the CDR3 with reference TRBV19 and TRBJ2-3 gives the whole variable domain DGGITQSPKYLFRKEGQNVTLSCEQNLNHDAMYWYRQDPGQGLRLIYYSQIVNDFQKGDIAEGYSVSREKKESFPLTVTSAQKNPTAFYLCASSMMEGRASDTQYFGPGTRLTVL.

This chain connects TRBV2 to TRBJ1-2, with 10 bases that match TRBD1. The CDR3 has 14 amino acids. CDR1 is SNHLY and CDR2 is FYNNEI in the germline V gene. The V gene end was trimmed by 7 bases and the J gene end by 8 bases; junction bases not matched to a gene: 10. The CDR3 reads CASTVRQGAKGYTF. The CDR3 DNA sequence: TGTGCCAGCACAGTCCGACAGGGGGCAAAAGGCTACACCTTC.

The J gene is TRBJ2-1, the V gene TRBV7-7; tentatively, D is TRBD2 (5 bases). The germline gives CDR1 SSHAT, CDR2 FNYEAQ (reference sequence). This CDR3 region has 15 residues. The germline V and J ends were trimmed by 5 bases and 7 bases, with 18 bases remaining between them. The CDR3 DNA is TGTGCCAGCAGCCCTACGGGATTCTCTCGGAATGAGCAGTTCTTC. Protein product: CASSPTGFSRNEQFF.

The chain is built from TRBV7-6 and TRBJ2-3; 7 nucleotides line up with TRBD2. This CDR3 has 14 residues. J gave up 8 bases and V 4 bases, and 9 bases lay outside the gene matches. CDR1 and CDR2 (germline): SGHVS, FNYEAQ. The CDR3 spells CASSSYTSDTTQYF. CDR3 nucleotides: TGTGCCAGCAGCTCTTACACTAGCGACACTACGCAGTATTTT.

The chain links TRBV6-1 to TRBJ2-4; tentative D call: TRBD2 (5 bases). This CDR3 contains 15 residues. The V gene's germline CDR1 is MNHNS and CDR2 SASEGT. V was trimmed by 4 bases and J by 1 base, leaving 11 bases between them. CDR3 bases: TGTGCCAGCAGTGTCCGGGAAGCGGCCAAAAACATTCAGTACTTC. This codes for CASSVREAAKNIQYF.

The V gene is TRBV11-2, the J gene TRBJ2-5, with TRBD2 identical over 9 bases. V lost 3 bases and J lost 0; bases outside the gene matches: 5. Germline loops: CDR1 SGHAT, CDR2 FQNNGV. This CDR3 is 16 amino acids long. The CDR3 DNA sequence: TGTGCCAGCAGCTTCAATAGCGGGGGCCACCAAGAGACCCAGTACTTC. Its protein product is CASSFNSGGHQETQYF.

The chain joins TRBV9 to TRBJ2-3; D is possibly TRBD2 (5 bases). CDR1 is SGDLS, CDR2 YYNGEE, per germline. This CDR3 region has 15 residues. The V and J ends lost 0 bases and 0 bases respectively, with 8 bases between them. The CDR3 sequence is CASSVVGDSTDTQYF. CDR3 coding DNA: TGTGCCAGCAGCGTAGTCGGGGATAGCACAGATACGCAGTATTTT.

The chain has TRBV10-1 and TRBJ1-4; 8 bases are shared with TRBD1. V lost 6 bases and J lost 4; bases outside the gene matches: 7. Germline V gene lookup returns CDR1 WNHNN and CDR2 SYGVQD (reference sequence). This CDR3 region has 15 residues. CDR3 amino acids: CASSDGQGLNEKLFF. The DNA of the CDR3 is TGCGCCAGCAGCGACGGACAGGGCCTTAATGAAAAACTGTTTTTT.

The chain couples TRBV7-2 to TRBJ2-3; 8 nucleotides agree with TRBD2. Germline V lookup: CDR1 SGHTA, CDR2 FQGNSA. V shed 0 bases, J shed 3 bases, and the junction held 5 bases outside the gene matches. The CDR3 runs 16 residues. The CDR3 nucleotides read TGTGCCAGCAGCTTAGCGGGCGGGGGGCTTACAGATACGCAGTATTTT. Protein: CASSLAGGGLTDTQYF.

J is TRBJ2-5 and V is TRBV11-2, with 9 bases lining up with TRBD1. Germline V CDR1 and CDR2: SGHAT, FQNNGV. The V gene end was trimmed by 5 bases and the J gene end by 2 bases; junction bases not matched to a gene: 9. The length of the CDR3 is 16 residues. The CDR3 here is CASSQGQGPWQETQYF. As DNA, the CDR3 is TGTGCCAGCAGCCAAGGACAGGGGCCCTGGCAAGAGACCCAGTACTTC.

In DNA, the CDR3 is TGTGCCAGCAGTGATTCGGGGGGGACCCTAACCTACGAGCAGTACTTC. This translates into CASSDSGGTLTYEQYF. V is TRBV25-1 and J is TRBJ2-7; 8 bases fit TRBD2. CDR3 length: 16 amino acids. V was clipped by 3 bases and J by 2 bases; unmatched bases: 9. CDR1 and CDR2 from the germline V gene are MGHDK and SYGVNS.

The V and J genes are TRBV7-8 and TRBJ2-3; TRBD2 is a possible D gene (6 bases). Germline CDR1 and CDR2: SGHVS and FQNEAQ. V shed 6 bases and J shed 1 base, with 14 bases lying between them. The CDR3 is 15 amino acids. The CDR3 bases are TGTGCCAGCAGTCTAGCGCCGGGGGGCACAGATACGCAGTATTTT. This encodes CASSLAPGGTDTQYF. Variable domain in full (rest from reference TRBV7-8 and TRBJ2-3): GAGVSQSPRYKVAKRGQDVALRCDPISGHVSLFWYQQALGQGPEFLTYFQNEAQLDKSGLPSDRFFAERPEGSVSTLKIQRTQQEDSAVYLCASSLAPGGTDTQYFGPGTRLTVL.

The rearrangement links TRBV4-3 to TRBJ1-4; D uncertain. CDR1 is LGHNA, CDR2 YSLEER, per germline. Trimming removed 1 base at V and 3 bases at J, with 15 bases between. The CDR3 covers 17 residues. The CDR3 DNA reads TGCGCCAGCAGCCAAGGTTTCCAGTCCCTCCCTAATGAAAAACTGTTTTTT. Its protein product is CASSQGFQSLPNEKLFF.

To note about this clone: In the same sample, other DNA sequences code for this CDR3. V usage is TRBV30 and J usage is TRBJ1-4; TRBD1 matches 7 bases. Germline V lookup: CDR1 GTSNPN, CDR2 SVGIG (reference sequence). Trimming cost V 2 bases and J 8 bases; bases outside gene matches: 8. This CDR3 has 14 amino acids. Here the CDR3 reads CAWSIGQVGEKLFF. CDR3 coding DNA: TGTGCCTGGAGTATCGGACAGGTCGGGGAAAAACTGTTTTTT.

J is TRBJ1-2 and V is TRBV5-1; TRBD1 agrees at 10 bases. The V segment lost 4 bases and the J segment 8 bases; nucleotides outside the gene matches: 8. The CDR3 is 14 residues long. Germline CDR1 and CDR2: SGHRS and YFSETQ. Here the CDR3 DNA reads TGCGCCAGCAGCGGAGGGACAGGGGTCGCCGGCTACACCTTC. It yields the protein CASSGGTGVAGYTF.

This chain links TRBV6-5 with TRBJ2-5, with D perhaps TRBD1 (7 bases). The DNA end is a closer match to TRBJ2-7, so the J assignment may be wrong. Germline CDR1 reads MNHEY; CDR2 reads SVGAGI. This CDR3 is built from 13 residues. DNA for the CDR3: TGTGCCAGCAGTACACAGGGGAGGTACGAGCAGTACTTC. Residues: CASSTQGRYEQYF.

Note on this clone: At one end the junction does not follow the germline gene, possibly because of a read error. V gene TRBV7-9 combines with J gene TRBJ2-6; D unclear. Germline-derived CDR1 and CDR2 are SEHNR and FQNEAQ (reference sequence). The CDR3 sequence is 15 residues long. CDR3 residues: CSSSSTISGANVLTF. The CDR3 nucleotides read TGTTCCAGCAGCTCGACAATTTCTGGGGCCAACGTCCTGACTTTC.

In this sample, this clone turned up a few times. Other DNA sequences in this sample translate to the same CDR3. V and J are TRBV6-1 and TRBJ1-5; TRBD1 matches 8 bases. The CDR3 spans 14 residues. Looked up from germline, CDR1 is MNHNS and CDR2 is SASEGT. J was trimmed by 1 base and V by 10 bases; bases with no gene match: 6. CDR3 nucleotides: TGTGCCACCTCGACAGGGGACAGCAATCAGCCCCAGCATTTT. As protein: CATSTGDSNQPQHF.

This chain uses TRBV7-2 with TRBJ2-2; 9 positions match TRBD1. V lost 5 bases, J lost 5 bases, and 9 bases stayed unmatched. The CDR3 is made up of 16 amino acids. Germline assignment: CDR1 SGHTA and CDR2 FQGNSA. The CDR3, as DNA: TGTGCCAGCAGCCCGGGGGTCGGACAGGGGACCGGGGAGCTGTTTTTT. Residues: CASSPGVGQGTGELFF.

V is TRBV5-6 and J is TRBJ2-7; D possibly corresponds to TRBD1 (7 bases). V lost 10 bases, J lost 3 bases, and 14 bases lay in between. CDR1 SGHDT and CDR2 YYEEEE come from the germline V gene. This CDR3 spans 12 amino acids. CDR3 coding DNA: TGTGCCTCAGGAGGGGGCTTCTACGAGCAGTACTTC. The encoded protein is CASGGGFYEQYF.

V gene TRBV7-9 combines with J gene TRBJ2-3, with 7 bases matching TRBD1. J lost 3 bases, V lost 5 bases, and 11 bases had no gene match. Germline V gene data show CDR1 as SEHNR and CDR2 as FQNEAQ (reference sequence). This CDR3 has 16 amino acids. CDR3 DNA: TGTGCCAGCAGCCGTGGGACAGCTACTAGAACAGATACGCAGTATTTT. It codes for CASSRGTATRTDTQYF. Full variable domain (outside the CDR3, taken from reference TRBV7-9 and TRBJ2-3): DTGVSQNPRHKITKRGQNVTFRCDPISEHNRLYWYRQTLGQGPEFLTYFQNEAQLEKSRLLSDRFSAERPKGSFSTLEIQRTEQGDSAMYLCASSRGTATRTDTQYFGPGTRLTVL.

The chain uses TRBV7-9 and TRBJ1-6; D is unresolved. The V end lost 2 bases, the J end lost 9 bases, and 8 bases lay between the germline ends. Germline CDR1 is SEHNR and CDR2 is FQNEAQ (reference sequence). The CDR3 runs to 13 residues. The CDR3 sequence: CASSLLLGSPLHF. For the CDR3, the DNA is TGTGCCAGCAGCTTATTACTAGGTTCACCCCTCCACTTT.

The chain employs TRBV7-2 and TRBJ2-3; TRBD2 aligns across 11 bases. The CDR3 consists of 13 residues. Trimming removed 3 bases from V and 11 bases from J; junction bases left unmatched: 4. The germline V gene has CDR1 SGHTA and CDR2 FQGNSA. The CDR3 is CASSFVLAGGQYF. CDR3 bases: TGTGCCAGCAGCTTCGTTCTAGCGGGGGGGCAGTATTTT.

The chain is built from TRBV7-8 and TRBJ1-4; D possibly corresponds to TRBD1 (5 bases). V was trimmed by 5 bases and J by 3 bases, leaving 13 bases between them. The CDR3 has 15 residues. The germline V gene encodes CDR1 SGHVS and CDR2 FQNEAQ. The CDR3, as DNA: TGTGCCAGCAGCCCCGCCAGGGTACCTAATGAAAAACTGTTTTTT. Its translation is CASSPARVPNEKLFF.

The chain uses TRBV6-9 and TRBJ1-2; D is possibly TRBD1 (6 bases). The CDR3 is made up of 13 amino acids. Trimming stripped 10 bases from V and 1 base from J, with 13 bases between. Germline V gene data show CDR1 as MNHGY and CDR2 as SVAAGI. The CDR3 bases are TGTGCCAACAGCGGACAGATTAACTATGGCTACACCTTC. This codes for CANSGQINYGYTF.

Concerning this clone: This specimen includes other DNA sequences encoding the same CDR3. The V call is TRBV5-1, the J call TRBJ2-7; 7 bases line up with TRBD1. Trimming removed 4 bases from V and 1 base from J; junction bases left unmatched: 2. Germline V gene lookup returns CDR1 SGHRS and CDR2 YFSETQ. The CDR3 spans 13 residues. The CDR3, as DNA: TGCGCCAGCAGCCTGGACAGGTCCTACGAGCAGTACTTC. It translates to CASSLDRSYEQYF.